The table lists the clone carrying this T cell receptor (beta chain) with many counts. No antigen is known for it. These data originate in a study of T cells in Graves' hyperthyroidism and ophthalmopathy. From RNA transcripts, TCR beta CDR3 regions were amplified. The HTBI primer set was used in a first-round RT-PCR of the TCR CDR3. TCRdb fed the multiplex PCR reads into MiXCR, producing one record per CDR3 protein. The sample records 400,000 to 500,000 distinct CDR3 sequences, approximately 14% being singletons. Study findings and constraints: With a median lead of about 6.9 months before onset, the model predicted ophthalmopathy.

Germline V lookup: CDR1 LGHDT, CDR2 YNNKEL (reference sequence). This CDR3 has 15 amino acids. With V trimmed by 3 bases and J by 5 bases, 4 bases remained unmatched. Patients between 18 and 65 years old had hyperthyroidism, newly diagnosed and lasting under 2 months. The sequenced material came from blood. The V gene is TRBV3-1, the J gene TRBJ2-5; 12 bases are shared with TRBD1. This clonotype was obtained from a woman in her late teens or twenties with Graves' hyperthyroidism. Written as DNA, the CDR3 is TGTGCCAGCAGCCAGGGACAGGGGGCTTCGGAGACCCAGTACTTC. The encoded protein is CASSQGQGASETQYF.